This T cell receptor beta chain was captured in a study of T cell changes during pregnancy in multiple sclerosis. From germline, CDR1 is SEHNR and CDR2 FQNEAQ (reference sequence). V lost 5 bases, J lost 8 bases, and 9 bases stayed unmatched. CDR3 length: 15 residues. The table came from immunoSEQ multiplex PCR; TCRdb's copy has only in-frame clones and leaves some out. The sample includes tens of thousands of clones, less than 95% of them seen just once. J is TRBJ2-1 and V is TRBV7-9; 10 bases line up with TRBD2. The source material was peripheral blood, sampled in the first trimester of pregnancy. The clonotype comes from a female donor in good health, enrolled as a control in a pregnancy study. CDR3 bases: TGTGCCAGCAGCCAAATAGCGGGGGGCGTCGATGAGCAGTTCTTC. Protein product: CASSQIAGGVDEQFF. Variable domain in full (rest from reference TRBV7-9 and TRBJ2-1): DTGVSQNPRHKITKRGQNVTFRCDPISEHNRLYWYRQTLGQGPEFLTYFQNEAQLEKSRLLSDRFSAERPKGSFSTLEIQRTEQGDSAMYLCASSQIAGGVDEQFFGPGTRLTVL.